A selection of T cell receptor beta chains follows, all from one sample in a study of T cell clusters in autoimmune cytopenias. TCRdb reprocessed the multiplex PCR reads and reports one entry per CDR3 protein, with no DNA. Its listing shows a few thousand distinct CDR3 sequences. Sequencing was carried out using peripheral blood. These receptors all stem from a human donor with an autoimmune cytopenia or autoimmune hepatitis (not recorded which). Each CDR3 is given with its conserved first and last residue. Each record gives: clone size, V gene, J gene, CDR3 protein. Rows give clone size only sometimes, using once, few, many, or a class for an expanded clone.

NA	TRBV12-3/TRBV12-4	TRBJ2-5	CASRGGRKDQYF
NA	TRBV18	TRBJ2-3	CASSAVGQSDTQYF
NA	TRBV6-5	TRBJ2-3	CASSSQGGAKDTQYF
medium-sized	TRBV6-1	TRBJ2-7	CASSGAGGPFDEQYF
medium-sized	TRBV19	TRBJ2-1	CASRGSAEQFF
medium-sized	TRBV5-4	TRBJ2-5	CASSRTDQETQYF
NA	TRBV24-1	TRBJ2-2	CATKSYTGELFF
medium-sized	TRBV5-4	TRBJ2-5	CASSARLAEETQYF
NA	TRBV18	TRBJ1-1	CASSLRDSMNTEAFF
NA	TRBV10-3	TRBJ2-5	CAISEYQTQETQYF